This T cell receptor (beta chain) was found in a study of CD8 T cells in ankylosing spondylitis. Study findings and constraints: The authors found the disease-linked clones to be CD8+ and relatively rare in peripheral blood.

In this sample, this clonotype turned up a few times. What it binds is unknown. The CDR3 totals 15 residues. The germline V gene encodes CDR1 DFQATT and CDR2 SNEGSKA (reference sequence). V trimming: 3 bases; J trimming: 2 bases; junction bases outside the gene matches: 7. TCRdb used MiXCR to reprocess the 5' RACE reads, holding one entry per CDR3 protein. Among about 300,000 distinct CDR3 sequences, 20% were seen once, and the ten largest hold 3.5%. The chain combines TRBV20-1 with TRBJ2-3; the match to TRBD1 covers 8 bases. The sequence derives from a female donor with ankylosing spondylitis or in good health (not recorded which). The sequencing sample was made of blood, either unsorted or a sorted T cell fraction (not recorded which). CDR3 loop: CSASPRQGYTDTQYF. CDR3 sequence (DNA): TGCAGTGCTAGCCCCCGACAGGGGTACACAGATACGCAGTATTTT.